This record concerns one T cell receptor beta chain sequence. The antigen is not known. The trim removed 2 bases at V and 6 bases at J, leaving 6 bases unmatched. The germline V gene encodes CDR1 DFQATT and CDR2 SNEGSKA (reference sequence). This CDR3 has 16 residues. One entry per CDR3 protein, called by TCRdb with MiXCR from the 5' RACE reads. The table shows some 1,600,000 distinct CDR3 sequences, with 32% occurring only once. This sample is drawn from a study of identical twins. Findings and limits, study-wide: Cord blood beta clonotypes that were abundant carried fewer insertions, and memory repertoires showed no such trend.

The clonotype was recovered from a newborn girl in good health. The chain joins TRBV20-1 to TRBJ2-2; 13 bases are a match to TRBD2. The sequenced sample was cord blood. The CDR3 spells CSARTSGGASAGELFF. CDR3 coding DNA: TGCAGTGCTAGAACTAGCGGGGGGGCCTCGGCCGGGGAGCTGTTTTTT.